Listed below are T cell receptor beta chains from one sample, sequenced in a study of Ad26.COV2.S vaccination and SARS-CoV-2 variants. Measured with immunoSEQ multiplex PCR; TCRdb has only the in-frame clones, and not every one. Found here are around 340,000 clones, 88% of them singletons; the top ten hold about 6.4%. Sequencing used peripheral blood, obtained in a trial of Ad26.COV2.S vaccine versus placebo. Receptors originate from a person aged 18 to 65 who received the Ad26.COV2.S COVID-19 vaccine or a placebo. The CDR3 runs from the conserved cysteine through the conserved F or W. The D gene is left open where the match is weak. Clone size is not always given. Where it is, it says once, few, many or a class for expanded clones.

DNA,CDR3,V,J,D,size
TGTGCCAGCAGTGAATGGAGGACAGGGGTTGATGGCTACACCTTC,CASSEWRTGVDGYTF,TRBV6-1,TRBJ1-2,TRBD1,.
TGTGCCAGCAGCCCAGACAGGGGCTATGGCTACACCTTC,CASSPDRGYGYTF,TRBV2,TRBJ1-2,TRBD1,.
TGTGCCAGCAGTGAATTCGGACAGCGCACTAATAGCAATCAGCCCCAGCATTTT,CASSEFGQRTNSNQPQHF,TRBV6-1,TRBJ1-5,.,.
TGTGCCACCAGCAGAACCTCCGGGACGGAAATTGCAACTAATGAAAAACTGTTTTTT,CATSRTSGTEIATNEKLFF,TRBV15,TRBJ1-4,.,few
TGTGCCAGCAGCTTAATATCGTCTGGAAACACCATATATTTT,CASSLISSGNTIYF,TRBV13,TRBJ1-3,.,.
TGTGCCAGCAGCCGGGACAGGGGCACAGATACGCAGTATTTT,CASSRDRGTDTQYF,TRBV5-8,TRBJ2-3,TRBD1,once
TGTGCCAGCAGTGAATGGGACAGGGGCCAAGAGACCCAGTACTTC,CASSEWDRGQETQYF,TRBV25-1,TRBJ2-5,TRBD1,.
TGTGCCAGCAGCGGAGGACAGGGCCATGGCTACACCTTC,CASSGGQGHGYTF,TRBV5-6,TRBJ1-2,TRBD1,.
TGTGCCAGTAGTATAGATTCCAGCTCCTACAATGAGCAGTTCTTC,CASSIDSSSYNEQFF,TRBV19,TRBJ2-1,.,once
TGTGCCAGCAGCCCCGGGACAGGGCGTACCTACAATGAGCAGTTCTTC,CASSPGTGRTYNEQFF,TRBV7-2,TRBJ2-1,TRBD1,.
TGCAGCGTAGCCGGGACAGAATCCAACACTGAAGCTTTCTTT,CSVAGTESNTEAFF,TRBV29-1,TRBJ1-1,TRBD1,.
TGTGCCAGCAGCTTAGAAGGGGGGGTTTCCCATGGCTACACCTTC,CASSLEGGVSHGYTF,TRBV7-8,TRBJ1-2,.,.
TGTGCCAGCAGCGGGCGCCGAGAGACCCAGTACTTC,CASSGRRETQYF,TRBV3-1/TRBV3-2,TRBJ2-5,.,.
TGTGCCAGCAGCTTGGCTAGCGGGAAGAACACCGGGGAGCTGTTTTTT,CASSLASGKNTGELFF,TRBV5-4,TRBJ2-2,TRBD2,.
TGTGCCAGCAGTTTATTGGGCAGGGTAAGAAACGAGCAGTACTTC,CASSLLGRVRNEQYF,TRBV27,TRBJ2-7,.,.
TGCGCCAGCAGCTTGCTCTTCCGCAGCACAGATACGCAGTATTTT,CASSLLFRSTDTQYF,TRBV5-1,TRBJ2-3,.,.
TGTGCCAGCAGCTTATCCGGGACAGGAGACACTGAAGCTTTCTTT,CASSLSGTGDTEAFF,TRBV7-6,TRBJ1-1,TRBD1,few
TGTGCCAGCAGCAAAGCCCCAGGGGGATCCACCGGGGAGCTGTTTTTT,CASSKAPGGSTGELFF,TRBV21-1,TRBJ2-2,.,.
TGCAGTGCCAGTCGGGATACGCAGTATTTT,CSASRDTQYF,TRBV20-1,TRBJ2-3,.,many
TGTGCCAGCAGCTTGGCCTTACATAGACAGGGTAATAATTCACCCCTCCACTTT,CASSLALHRQGNNSPLHF,TRBV5-4,TRBJ1-6,TRBD1,.
TGTGCCAGCAGTGGGGCGGCCCTAGGGACTGAAGCTTTCTTT,CASSGAALGTEAFF,TRBV7-2,TRBJ1-1,.,.
TGTGCCAGCACCCCGGGAGGGTCAGATACGCAGTATTTT,CASTPGGSDTQYF,TRBV27,TRBJ2-3,TRBD2,.
TGTGCCAGCAGCTTTGGGGGAGGACTAGCTTGGGAGCAGTACTTC,CASSFGGGLAWEQYF,TRBV7-9,TRBJ2-7,TRBD2,.
TGTGCCAGCAGCCCGACGGTGGGGTTTGGTCAGCCCCAGCATTTT,CASSPTVGFGQPQHF,TRBV7-3,TRBJ1-5,.,.
TGTGCCAGCAGCTTAGGCAGCTCCTACGAGCAGTACTTC,CASSLGSSYEQYF,TRBV11-1,TRBJ2-7,.,.
TGCAGCGTTGAGGGGACAGGGACTGAAGCTTTCTTT,CSVEGTGTEAFF,TRBV29-1,TRBJ1-1,TRBD1,few
TGTGCCAGCAGTTATCGCCATCTTCACGAGCAGTACTTC,CASSYRHLHEQYF,TRBV6-5,TRBJ2-7,.,.
TGTGCCAGCAGTTACTCGAGGAGGGATGAAAAACTGTTTTTT,CASSYSRRDEKLFF,TRBV6-6,TRBJ1-4,.,.
TGTGCCAGCAGCTTAACCGGGACACCCGATCCCTACGAGCAGTACTTC,CASSLTGTPDPYEQYF,TRBV7-2,TRBJ2-7,.,.
TGTGCCGGGATCCGGGACCCGAAGAACTATGGCTACACCTTC,CAGIRDPKNYGYTF,TRBV6-6,TRBJ1-2,.,.
TGTGCCAGCAGGGGGGCCCAAGAGACCCAGTACTTC,CASRGAQETQYF,TRBV28,TRBJ2-5,.,.
TGTGCCAGCAGTTTCTCCAGGGGCACCTACGAGCAGTACTTC,CASSFSRGTYEQYF,TRBV28,TRBJ2-7,.,.
TGTGCCTTCTTCTTAGGGGACAGGGGGCCCGAAGAGCAGTACTTC,CAFFLGDRGPEEQYF,TRBV30,TRBJ2-7,TRBD1,.
TGTGCCAGCAGCTTGGTTAGCGGGAGGTACAATGAGCAGTTCTTC,CASSLVSGRYNEQFF,TRBV5-6,TRBJ2-1,TRBD2,.
TGTGCCAGCAGTTACAGGGACAGGGGGCCCCAGCATTTT,CASSYRDRGPQHF,TRBV12-3/TRBV12-4,TRBJ1-5,TRBD1,once
TGCAGCGTTGCAATTCTTGACCCACGCGAGCAGTACTTC,CSVAILDPREQYF,TRBV29-1,TRBJ2-7,.,.
TGTGCCAGCAGCCTGACTAGCGGAGGGTCAAGGGGAACAGATACGCAGTATTTT,CASSLTSGGSRGTDTQYF,TRBV9,TRBJ2-3,TRBD2,.